The clone carrying this TCR beta chain appeared a few times. Its specificity is not known. Anyone with autoimmune disease history or systemic immunosuppression was excluded. The sample originates from a study of OX40 agonist ivuxolimab in advanced cancers. Study-level background: An agonistic human IgG2 monoclonal antibody against OX40 (CD134) was given. In this trial design, patients received ivuxolimab intravenously at 0.01 to 10 mg/kg every 2 weeks. Regarding the study as a whole: Dosing at 0.1 to 3.0 mg/kg was accompanied by clonal expansion of CD4+ and CD8+ blood T cells by week 6.

Germline V gene sequence: CDR1 SEHNR, CDR2 FQNEAQ (reference sequence). The CDR3 has 12 residues. Trimming took 2 bases from V and 10 from J, leaving 11 bases between them. Libraries were prepared by immunoSEQ multiplex PCR; TCRdb keeps only in-frame clonotypes and omits some of them. Of more than 100,000 clones listed, 80% to 90% are singletons. The V gene is TRBV7-9, the J gene TRBJ1-2; D is unresolved. This specimen consisted of CD4+ or CD8+ T cells sorted from blood, obtained in a trial of the OX40 agonist ivuxolimab. This sequence was found in an adult with an advanced solid tumor such as melanoma, head and neck, liver or kidney cancer. The CDR3 nucleotides read TGTGCCAGCAGCTTAAGGTCTTGGGACTACACCTTC. This encodes CASSLRSWDYTF.